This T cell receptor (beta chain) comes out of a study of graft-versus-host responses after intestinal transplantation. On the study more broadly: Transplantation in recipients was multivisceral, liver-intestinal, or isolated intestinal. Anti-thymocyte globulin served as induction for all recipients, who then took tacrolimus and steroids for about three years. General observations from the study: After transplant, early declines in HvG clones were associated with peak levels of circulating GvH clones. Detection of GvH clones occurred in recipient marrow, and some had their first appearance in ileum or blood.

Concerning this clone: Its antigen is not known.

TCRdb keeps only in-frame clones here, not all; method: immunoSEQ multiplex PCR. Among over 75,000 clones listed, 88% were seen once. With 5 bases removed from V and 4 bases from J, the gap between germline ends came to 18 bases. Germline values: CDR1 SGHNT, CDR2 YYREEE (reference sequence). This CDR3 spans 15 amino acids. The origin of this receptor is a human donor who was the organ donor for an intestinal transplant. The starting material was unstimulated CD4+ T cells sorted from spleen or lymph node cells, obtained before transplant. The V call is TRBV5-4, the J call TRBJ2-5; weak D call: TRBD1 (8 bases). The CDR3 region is CASRRGGQAIETQYF. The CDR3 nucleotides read TGTGCCAGCAGGAGGGGGGGACAGGCTATAGAGACCCAGTACTTC.